These T cell receptor beta chains were read from a single sample in a study of shared clonotypes between healthy human individuals. Sequencing was performed with immunoSEQ multiplex PCR; in TCRdb, only in-frame clones are kept and a portion is missing. There are under 2.5 million clones in the sample; roughly 90% occur only once, and about 0.36% lies in the top ten. Material for sequencing was naive CD4+ T cells from PBMCs. The receptors here all came from a man younger than 30 in good health. Some clones in this sample may be carry-over from other donors' samples. Both conserved end residues are part of each CDR3. D genes are given only for firm matches. The size of a clone is reported for some rows only, either as once, few or many, or as a class for expanded clones.

J gene: TRBJ2-7
clone size: once
D gene: TRBD2
V gene: TRBV29-1
CDR3 DNA: TGCAGCGTTGAAGTAGGACGAGGCGGGAGAGGGGTCTACGAGCAGTACTTC
CDR3 protein: CSVEVGRGGRGVYEQYF

J gene: TRBJ1-2
clone size: .
D gene: .
V gene: TRBV28
CDR3 DNA: TGTGCCAGCAAGTCCCAAGGTTATGGCTACACCTTC
CDR3 protein: CASKSQGYGYTF

J gene: TRBJ2-7
clone size: .
D gene: TRBD2
V gene: TRBV2
CDR3 DNA: TGTGCCAGCAGACCGGGACTAGATAGCTACGAGCAGTACTTC
CDR3 protein: CASRPGLDSYEQYF

J gene: TRBJ2-1
clone size: .
D gene: .
V gene: TRBV19
CDR3 DNA: TGTGCCAGTAGTATAGGGGCCTACAATGAGCAGTTCTTC
CDR3 protein: CASSIGAYNEQFF

J gene: TRBJ2-1
clone size: .
D gene: .
V gene: TRBV29-1
CDR3 DNA: TGCAGCGCACAGGGTCCTAGCTCCTACAATGAGCAGTTCTTC
CDR3 protein: CSAQGPSSYNEQFF

J gene: TRBJ2-3
clone size: .
D gene: TRBD1
V gene: TRBV2
CDR3 DNA: TGTGCCAGCAGTCGGGACAGGGCCACAGATACGCAGTATTTT
CDR3 protein: CASSRDRATDTQYF

J gene: TRBJ1-2
clone size: .
D gene: TRBD1
V gene: TRBV18
CDR3 DNA: TGTGCCAGCTCACTTCTTGAGACAGGGACTAGTGGCTACACCTTC
CDR3 protein: CASSLLETGTSGYTF

J gene: TRBJ2-7
clone size: .
D gene: .
V gene: TRBV13
CDR3 DNA: TGTGCCAGCACCGTCCCGAGCGGTATATACGAGCAGTACTTC
CDR3 protein: CASTVPSGIYEQYF

J gene: TRBJ1-1
clone size: .
D gene: .
V gene: TRBV5-1
CDR3 DNA: TGCGCCAGCAGCTTGTCGCGGGGCTTCAACACTGAAGCTTTCTTT
CDR3 protein: CASSLSRGFNTEAFF

J gene: TRBJ2-7
clone size: once
D gene: .
V gene: TRBV30
CDR3 DNA: TGTGCCTGGAGTGTGAGAGGGGCTCCCTACGAGCAGTACTTC
CDR3 protein: CAWSVRGAPYEQYF

J gene: TRBJ2-4
clone size: .
D gene: .
V gene: TRBV4-2
CDR3 DNA: TGTGCCAGCAGCCAAGTGCGTTCTTCAGCCAAAAACATTCAGTACTTC
CDR3 protein: CASSQVRSSAKNIQYF

J gene: TRBJ1-5
clone size: .
D gene: .
V gene: TRBV7-2
CDR3 DNA: TGTGCCAGCAGCTTCTCAGGGAATCAGCCCCAGCATTTT
CDR3 protein: CASSFSGNQPQHF

J gene: TRBJ2-1
clone size: .
D gene: .
V gene: TRBV5-1
CDR3 DNA: TGCGCCAGCAGAATTGGTGGGTTTAGCCTTGGTGAGCAGTTCTTC
CDR3 protein: CASRIGGFSLGEQFF

J gene: TRBJ2-7
clone size: .
D gene: TRBD1
V gene: TRBV7-8
CDR3 DNA: TGTGCCAGCAGCGAGGACAGGTTTGCCTACGAGCAGTACTTC
CDR3 protein: CASSEDRFAYEQYF

J gene: TRBJ2-1
clone size: .
D gene: TRBD2
V gene: TRBV7-2
CDR3 DNA: TGTGCCAGCAGCTCTACTAGCGCTTACTCCTACAATGAGCAGTTCTTC
CDR3 protein: CASSSTSAYSYNEQFF

J gene: TRBJ2-7
clone size: .
D gene: .
V gene: TRBV10-2
CDR3 DNA: TGCGCCAGCAGTGAGGTCAGGCCTCCCTACGAGCAGTACTTC
CDR3 protein: CASSEVRPPYEQYF

J gene: TRBJ2-5
clone size: .
D gene: TRBD1
V gene: TRBV7-3
CDR3 DNA: TGTGCCAGCAGCCGTCGGACGGGACAGAAAAGCCAAGAGACCCAGTACTTC
CDR3 protein: CASSRRTGQKSQETQYF

J gene: TRBJ2-1
clone size: .
D gene: TRBD2
V gene: TRBV18
CDR3 DNA: TGTGCCAGCTCACCAATAGCGGGAGGGGAGGCTGAGCAGTTCTTC
CDR3 protein: CASSPIAGGEAEQFF

J gene: TRBJ1-1
clone size: .
D gene: TRBD1
V gene: TRBV6-5
CDR3 DNA: TGTGCCAGCAGTTACCCAGGACAGGGCCGGTTGGGTGAAGCTTTCTTT
CDR3 protein: CASSYPGQGRLGEAFF

J gene: TRBJ1-2
clone size: .
D gene: .
V gene: TRBV5-6
CDR3 DNA: TGTGCCAGCAGCTTGACGGGGGACGAAGGTGGCTACACCTTC
CDR3 protein: CASSLTGDEGGYTF

J gene: TRBJ2-5
clone size: .
D gene: .
V gene: TRBV5-4
CDR3 DNA: TGTGCCAGCAGCCCAGGAGGAGCGCAGGGCGGCCCAGAGACCCAGTACTTC
CDR3 protein: CASSPGGAQGGPETQYF

J gene: TRBJ2-3
clone size: .
D gene: .
V gene: TRBV29-1
CDR3 DNA: TGCAGCGTCGATGATACGCAGTATTTT
CDR3 protein: CSVDDTQYF

J gene: TRBJ2-3
clone size: .
D gene: .
V gene: TRBV19
CDR3 DNA: TGTGCCAGTAGTATAGGGACAGCTTCTAGCACAGATACGCAGTATTTT
CDR3 protein: CASSIGTASSTDTQYF

J gene: TRBJ2-2
clone size: .
D gene: .
V gene: TRBV30
CDR3 DNA: TGTGCCTGGAGCCCCGCAGCCGGGGAGCTGTTTTTT
CDR3 protein: CAWSPAAGELFF

J gene: TRBJ1-2
clone size: .
D gene: .
V gene: TRBV28
CDR3 DNA: TGTGCCAGCAGTTTCAGGCAGGCAGACGGAGGCTACACCTTC
CDR3 protein: CASSFRQADGGYTF

J gene: TRBJ2-3
clone size: .
D gene: TRBD2
V gene: TRBV29-1
CDR3 DNA: TGCAGCGCCCCACTAGCGGGAGTCACAGATACGCAGTATTTT
CDR3 protein: CSAPLAGVTDTQYF

J gene: TRBJ2-3
clone size: .
D gene: .
V gene: TRBV4-3
CDR3 DNA: TGCGCCAGCAGCCAAGAGCGTGCTGATACGCAGTATTTT
CDR3 protein: CASSQERADTQYF

J gene: TRBJ2-2
clone size: .
D gene: .
V gene: TRBV5-1
CDR3 DNA: TGCGCCAGCAGCTTTCTAGCGCCGAACACCGGGGAGCTGTTTTTT
CDR3 protein: CASSFLAPNTGELFF

J gene: TRBJ2-4
clone size: .
D gene: .
V gene: TRBV5-1
CDR3 DNA: TGCGCCAGCAGCCAGACAAGCGAGGTTCCCAAAAACATTCAGTACTTC
CDR3 protein: CASSQTSEVPKNIQYF

J gene: TRBJ2-7
clone size: .
D gene: TRBD2
V gene: TRBV10-1
CDR3 DNA: TGCGCCAGCAGTGACTACGGGACTAGCGGGACCTACGAGCAGTACTTC
CDR3 protein: CASSDYGTSGTYEQYF

J gene: TRBJ2-7
clone size: .
D gene: .
V gene: TRBV2
CDR3 DNA: TGTGCCAGCAGCACAGGGTTCGGCGAGCAGTACTTC
CDR3 protein: CASSTGFGEQYF

J gene: TRBJ2-7
clone size: .
D gene: TRBD2
V gene: TRBV28
CDR3 DNA: TGTGCCAGCAGTAAACCGGGACTAGCGAGCGAGCAGTACTTC
CDR3 protein: CASSKPGLASEQYF

J gene: TRBJ2-3
clone size: .
D gene: .
V gene: TRBV5-5
CDR3 DNA: TGTGCCAGCAGCTTTAGCAGGAACACAGATACGCAGTATTTT
CDR3 protein: CASSFSRNTDTQYF

J gene: TRBJ2-5
clone size: few
D gene: .
V gene: TRBV5-1
CDR3 DNA: TGCGCCAGCAGCCGGGACGGACAAGAGACCCAGTACTTC
CDR3 protein: CASSRDGQETQYF

J gene: TRBJ2-7
clone size: .
D gene: TRBD1
V gene: TRBV28
CDR3 DNA: TGTGCCAGCAGTTTACGGGACAGGGTCCCTAGCCTCTTC
CDR3 protein: CASSLRDRVPSLF

J gene: TRBJ2-5
clone size: once
D gene: TRBD2
V gene: TRBV5-4
CDR3 DNA: TGTGCCAGCAGCTCCCAAAGACTAGCGGTGGGGGAGACCCAGTACTTC
CDR3 protein: CASSSQRLAVGETQYF

J gene: TRBJ2-7
clone size: .
D gene: .
V gene: TRBV28
CDR3 DNA: TGTGCCAGCAGTCAGCCTTTGGGGGCTGACGAGCAGTACTTC
CDR3 protein: CASSQPLGADEQYF

J gene: TRBJ1-2
clone size: .
D gene: .
V gene: TRBV5-6
CDR3 DNA: TGTGCCAGCAGCTTGGCCGAACAGAGATATGGCTACACCTTC
CDR3 protein: CASSLAEQRYGYTF

J gene: TRBJ2-7
clone size: .
D gene: .
V gene: TRBV28
CDR3 DNA: TGTGCCAGCGTCGGGGGCTACTCCTACGAGCAGTACTTC
CDR3 protein: CASVGGYSYEQYF

J gene: TRBJ2-2
clone size: .
D gene: TRBD2
V gene: TRBV28
CDR3 DNA: TGTGCCAGCAAGACTAGCGGGAGTGCCGGGGAGCTGTTTTTT
CDR3 protein: CASKTSGSAGELFF

J gene: TRBJ2-7
clone size: .
D gene: TRBD2
V gene: TRBV7-2
CDR3 DNA: TGTGCCAGCAGCAGCCAGACTAGCGGGGGGTACTCTTTCTCCTACGAGCAGTACTTC
CDR3 protein: CASSSQTSGGYSFSYEQYF

J gene: TRBJ2-7
clone size: .
D gene: TRBD1
V gene: TRBV6-5
CDR3 DNA: TGTGCCAGCAGTCCCGGACAGGGGGCCTACGAGCAGTACTTC
CDR3 protein: CASSPGQGAYEQYF

J gene: TRBJ1-4
clone size: .
D gene: .
V gene: TRBV19
CDR3 DNA: TGTGCCAGTACAGGTAGATTTAATGAAAAACTGTTTTTT
CDR3 protein: CASTGRFNEKLFF

J gene: TRBJ1-1
clone size: .
D gene: .
V gene: TRBV6-5
CDR3 DNA: TGTGCCAGCAGTTACGAGGGGTTCACTGAAGCTTTCTTT
CDR3 protein: CASSYEGFTEAFF

J gene: TRBJ1-6
clone size: .
D gene: TRBD1
V gene: TRBV7-9
CDR3 DNA: TGTGCCACCGGCGGGGACAGGAAGAGCTCCTATAATTCACCCCTCCACTTT
CDR3 protein: CATGGDRKSSYNSPLHF

J gene: TRBJ2-1
clone size: .
D gene: .
V gene: TRBV25-1
CDR3 DNA: TGTGCCAGCAGTGAGAGGGTCGGTGAGCAGTTCTTC
CDR3 protein: CASSERVGEQFF

J gene: TRBJ1-1
clone size: .
D gene: .
V gene: TRBV28
CDR3 DNA: TGTGCCAGCAGCCTCACCCCGTCTCTGACGGACACTGAAGCTTTCTTT
CDR3 protein: CASSLTPSLTDTEAFF

J gene: TRBJ2-5
clone size: .
D gene: .
V gene: TRBV20-1
CDR3 DNA: TGCAGCGGGGAGAACCAAGAGACCCAGTACTTC
CDR3 protein: CSGENQETQYF

J gene: TRBJ2-3
clone size: .
D gene: TRBD2
V gene: TRBV11-2
CDR3 DNA: TGTGCCAGCAGCTTCCTAGCGGGATACTCAGATACGCAGTATTTT
CDR3 protein: CASSFLAGYSDTQYF

J gene: TRBJ1-5
clone size: .
D gene: TRBD1
V gene: TRBV6-1
CDR3 DNA: TGTGCCAGCAATCTACCCCCAGGGGGTCAGCCCCAGCATTTT
CDR3 protein: CASNLPPGGQPQHF

J gene: TRBJ1-1
clone size: .
D gene: .
V gene: TRBV15
CDR3 DNA: TGTGCCACCAGCAGAGGGGGAGAGGGGGCTTTCTTT
CDR3 protein: CATSRGGEGAFF

J gene: TRBJ2-5
clone size: .
D gene: .
V gene: TRBV28
CDR3 DNA: TGTGCCAGCAGTTTTGGTTCTCAAGAGACCCAGTACTTC
CDR3 protein: CASSFGSQETQYF

J gene: TRBJ2-7
clone size: .
D gene: .
V gene: TRBV6-5
CDR3 DNA: TGTGCCAGCACCCTCCAGGGCGGTTACGAGCAGTACTTC
CDR3 protein: CASTLQGGYEQYF

J gene: TRBJ2-2
clone size: .
D gene: .
V gene: TRBV7-2
CDR3 DNA: TGTGCCAGCAGCTTAGACGGGGGCACCGGGGAGCTGTTTTTT
CDR3 protein: CASSLDGGTGELFF